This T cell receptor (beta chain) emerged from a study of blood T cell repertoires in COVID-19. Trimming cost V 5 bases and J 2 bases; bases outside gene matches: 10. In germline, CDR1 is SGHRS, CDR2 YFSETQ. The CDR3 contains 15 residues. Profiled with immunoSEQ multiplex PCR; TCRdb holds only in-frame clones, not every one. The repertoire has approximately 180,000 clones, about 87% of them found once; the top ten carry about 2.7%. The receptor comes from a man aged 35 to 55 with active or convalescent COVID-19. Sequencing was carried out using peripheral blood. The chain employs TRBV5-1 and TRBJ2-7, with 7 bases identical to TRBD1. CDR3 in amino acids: CASRPGTADPYEQYF. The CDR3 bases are TGCGCCAGCAGACCCGGGACAGCAGATCCCTACGAGCAGTACTTC.